These 7 T cell receptor beta chains share one sample of origin, sequenced in a study of vaccination and CD4 T cells after COVID-19. Each CDR3 protein is one row after TCRdb ran MiXCR on the PCR reads. Of 30,000 or so distinct CDR3 sequences listed, 50% were seen once; the top ten hold 5% to 6.5%. Time point defined: late sampling 161 to 241 days after vaccination in three convalescent patients. The source material was CD4+ T cells from blood, sampled about 7 months after SARS-CoV-2 vaccination. These receptors came from a human donor who had recovered from COVID-19.

A few counts support this clonotype. At one end, the junction sequence differs from germline, possibly due to a read error. V is TRBV7-6 and J is TRBJ1-6; a weak D match, TRBD1 (5 bases). In germline, CDR1 is SGHVS, CDR2 FNYEAQ. The CDR3 totals 15 residues. The CDR3 spells CASSFRDSSNSPLHF. The CDR3 DNA is TGTGCCAGCAGCTTCCGGGACTCCTCTAATTCACCCCTCCACTTT.

This clonotype was picked up a small number of times. For the CDR3, the DNA is TGTGCCAGCAGCTTTAACTCTGGGGCCGAGTATGGCTACACCTTC. This codes for CASSFNSGAEYGYTF. The V call is TRBV7-2, the J call TRBJ1-2; D is perhaps TRBD1 (5 bases). The CDR3 is made up of 15 amino acids. Germline CDR1 reads SGHTA; CDR2 reads FQGNSA. Trimming took off 3 bases at V and 5 bases at J, with 16 bases between the two ends.

This chain connects TRBV4-1 to TRBJ2-7; unclear D gene. The V and J ends lost 0 bases and 6 bases respectively, with 12 bases between them. The CDR3 runs 14 residues. Per germline, CDR1 MGHRA and CDR2 YSYEKL. CDR3 nucleotide sequence: TGCGCCAGCAGCCAAGACGTAGTGACCTCCGAGCAGTACTTC. It encodes CASSQDVVTSEQYF.

The J gene is TRBJ2-5, the V gene TRBV6-5; perhaps TRBD2 as D (6 bases). Per germline, CDR1 MNHEY and CDR2 SVGAGI. With 3 bases removed from V and 4 bases from J, the gap between germline ends came to 15 bases. This CDR3 has 15 residues. For the CDR3, the DNA is TGTGCCAGCAGTTATATGGAGGGCCGGGCAGAGACCCAGTACTTC. Protein sequence: CASSYMEGRAETQYF.

This chain links TRBV27 with TRBJ2-7; 11 bases fit TRBD2. V shed 7 bases, J shed 2 bases, and the junction held 4 bases outside the gene matches. This CDR3 region has 14 residues. Germline assignment: CDR1 MNHEY and CDR2 SMNVEV (reference sequence). CDR3 in amino acids: CASKGLAGPYEQYF. The CDR3 nucleotides are TGTGCCAGCAAAGGACTAGCGGGCCCCTACGAGCAGTACTTC.

This clonotype was recorded a few times. This chain links TRBV20-1 with TRBJ1-1, with 8 bases matching TRBD1. Per germline, CDR1 DFQATT and CDR2 SNEGSKA (reference sequence). J was trimmed by 5 bases and V by 0 bases; bases with no gene match: 5. This CDR3 contains 14 residues. The chain's CDR3 is CSARDRTGWTEAFF. The CDR3, as DNA: TGCAGTGCTAGAGATCGGACAGGGTGGACTGAAGCTTTCTTT.

V gene TRBV6-1 combines with J gene TRBJ2-7, with TRBD1 matching 10 bases. With 5 bases clipped from V and 0 bases from J, the junction kept 4 bases outside the gene matches. This CDR3 is 15 amino acids long. Germline assignment: CDR1 MNHNS and CDR2 SASEGT. The DNA of the CDR3 is TGTGCCAGCAGTCGACAGGGGGCTACCTCCTACGAGCAGTACTTC. Its translation: CASSRQGATSYEQYF.